The present T cell receptor (beta chain) was sequenced within a study of early T cells in non-severe SARS-CoV-2 infection. TCRdb reanalysed the 5' RACE reads using MiXCR and keeps one entry per CDR3 protein. Among tens of thousands of distinct CDR3 sequences listed, around 14% were seen once. Germline V gene sequence: CDR1 GTSNPN, CDR2 SVGIG (reference sequence). This CDR3 has 13 amino acids. The germline V and J ends were trimmed by 3 bases and 0 bases, with 6 bases remaining between them. This sequence joins TRBV30 and TRBJ1-3; D is undetermined. The receptor was derived from an adult who was a healthcare worker with PCR-confirmed SARS-CoV-2 infection or an uninfected control (not recorded which). Sample: whole blood. This chain's CDR3 is CAWRDGSGNTIYF. The CDR3 DNA follows: TGTGCCTGGAGGGACGGCTCTGGAAACACCATATATTTT.